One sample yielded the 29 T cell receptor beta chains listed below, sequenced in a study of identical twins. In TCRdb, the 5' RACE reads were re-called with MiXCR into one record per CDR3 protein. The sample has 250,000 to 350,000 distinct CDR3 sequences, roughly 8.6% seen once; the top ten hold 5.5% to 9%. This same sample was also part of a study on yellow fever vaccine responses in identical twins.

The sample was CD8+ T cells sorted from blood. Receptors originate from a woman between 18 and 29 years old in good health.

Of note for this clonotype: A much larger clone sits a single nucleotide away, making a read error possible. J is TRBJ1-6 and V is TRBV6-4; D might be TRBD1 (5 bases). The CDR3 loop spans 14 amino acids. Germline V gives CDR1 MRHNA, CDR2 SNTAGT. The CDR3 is CTSSDGGDNSPLHF. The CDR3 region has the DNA TGTACCAGCAGTGACGGGGGGGATAATTCACCCCTCCACTTT.

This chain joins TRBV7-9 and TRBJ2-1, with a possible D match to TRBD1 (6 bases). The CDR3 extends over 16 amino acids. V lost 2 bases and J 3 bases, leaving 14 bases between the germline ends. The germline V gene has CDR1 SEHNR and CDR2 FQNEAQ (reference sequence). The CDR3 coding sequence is TGTGCCAGCAGCTTATGGGGGCCTGGGGTCTACAATGAGCAGTTCTTC. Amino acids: CASSLWGPGVYNEQFF. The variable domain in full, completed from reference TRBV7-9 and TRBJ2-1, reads DTGVSQNPRHKITKRGQNVTFRCDPISEHNRLYWYRQTLGQGPEFLTYFQNEAQLEKSRLLSDRFSAERPKGSFSTLEIQRTEQGDSAMYLCASSLWGPGVYNEQFFGPGTRLTVL.

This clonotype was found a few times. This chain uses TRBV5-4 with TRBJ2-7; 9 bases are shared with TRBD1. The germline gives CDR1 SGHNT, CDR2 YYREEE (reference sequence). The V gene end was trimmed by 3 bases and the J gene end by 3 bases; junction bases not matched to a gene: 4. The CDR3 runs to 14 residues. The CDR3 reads CASSSSTGGYEQYF. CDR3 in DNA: TGTGCCAGCAGCTCCTCGACAGGGGGCTACGAGCAGTACTTC.

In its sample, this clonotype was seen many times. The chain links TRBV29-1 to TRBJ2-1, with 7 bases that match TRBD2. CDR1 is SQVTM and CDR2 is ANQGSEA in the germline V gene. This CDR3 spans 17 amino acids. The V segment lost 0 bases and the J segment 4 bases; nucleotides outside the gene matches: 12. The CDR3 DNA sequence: TGCAGCGTTGAAGATGGAGGAGCGGGACGGACTTACAATGAGCAGTTCTTC. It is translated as CSVEDGGAGRTYNEQFF.

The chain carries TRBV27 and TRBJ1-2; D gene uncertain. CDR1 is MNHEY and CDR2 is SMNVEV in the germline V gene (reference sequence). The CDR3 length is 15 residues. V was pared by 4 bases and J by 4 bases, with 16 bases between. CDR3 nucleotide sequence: TGTGCCAGCAGTTCCGGACTACCTTTCGGCTATGGCTACACCTTC. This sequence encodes CASSSGLPFGYGYTF.

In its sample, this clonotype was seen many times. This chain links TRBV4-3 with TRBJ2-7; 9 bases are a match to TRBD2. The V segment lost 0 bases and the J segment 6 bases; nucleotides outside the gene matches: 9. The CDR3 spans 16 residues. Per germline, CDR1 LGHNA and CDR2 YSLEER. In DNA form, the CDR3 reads TGCGCCAGCAGCCAAGATGTCGGGCTAGCGGGACTCGAGCAGTACTTC. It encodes CASSQDVGLAGLEQYF.

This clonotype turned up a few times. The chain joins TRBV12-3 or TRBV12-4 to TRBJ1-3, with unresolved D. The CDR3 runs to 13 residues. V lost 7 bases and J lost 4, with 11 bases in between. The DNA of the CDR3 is TGTGCCAGCATGAGGTTTGTGGGAAACACCATATATTTT. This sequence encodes CASMRFVGNTIYF.

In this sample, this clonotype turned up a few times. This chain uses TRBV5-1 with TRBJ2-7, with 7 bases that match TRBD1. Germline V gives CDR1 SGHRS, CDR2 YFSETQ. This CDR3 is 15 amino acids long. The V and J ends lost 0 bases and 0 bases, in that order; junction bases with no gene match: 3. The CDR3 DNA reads TGCGCCAGCAGCTTGGATGCAGGGGGCTCCTACGAGCAGTACTTC. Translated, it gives CASSLDAGGSYEQYF.

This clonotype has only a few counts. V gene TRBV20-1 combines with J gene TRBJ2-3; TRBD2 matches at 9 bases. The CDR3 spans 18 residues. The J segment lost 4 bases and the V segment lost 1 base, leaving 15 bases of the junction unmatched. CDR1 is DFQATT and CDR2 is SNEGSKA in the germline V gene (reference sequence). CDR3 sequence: CSARAPLRAGGPPDTQYF. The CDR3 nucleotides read TGCAGTGCTAGAGCCCCCCTGCGGGCGGGGGGGCCCCCAGATACGCAGTATTTT.

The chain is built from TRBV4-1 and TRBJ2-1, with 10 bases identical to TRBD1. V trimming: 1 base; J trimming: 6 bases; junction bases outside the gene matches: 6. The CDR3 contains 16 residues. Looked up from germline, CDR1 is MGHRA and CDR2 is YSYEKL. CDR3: CASSQGRDRGFNEQFF. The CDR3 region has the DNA TGCGCCAGCAGCCAAGGTAGGGACAGGGGATTCAATGAGCAGTTCTTC.

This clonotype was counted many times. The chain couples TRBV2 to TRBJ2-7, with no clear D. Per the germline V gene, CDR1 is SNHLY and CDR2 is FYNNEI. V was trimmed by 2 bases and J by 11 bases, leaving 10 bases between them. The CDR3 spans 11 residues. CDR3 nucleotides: TGTGCCAGCAGTGAACTAAAAGGGAAGTACTTC. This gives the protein CASSELKGKYF. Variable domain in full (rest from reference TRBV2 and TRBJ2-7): EPEVTQTPSHQVTQMGQEVILRCVPISNHLYFYWYRQILGQKVEFLVSFYNNEISEKSEIFDDQFSVERPDGSNFTLKIRSTKLEDSAMYFCASSELKGKYFGPGTRLTVT.

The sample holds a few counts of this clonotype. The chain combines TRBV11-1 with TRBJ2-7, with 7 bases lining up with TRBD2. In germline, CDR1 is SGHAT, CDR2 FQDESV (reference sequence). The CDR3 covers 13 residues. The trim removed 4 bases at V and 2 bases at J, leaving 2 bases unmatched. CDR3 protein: CASSSLATYEQYF. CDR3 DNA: TGTGCCAGCAGCTCACTAGCGACCTACGAGCAGTACTTC.

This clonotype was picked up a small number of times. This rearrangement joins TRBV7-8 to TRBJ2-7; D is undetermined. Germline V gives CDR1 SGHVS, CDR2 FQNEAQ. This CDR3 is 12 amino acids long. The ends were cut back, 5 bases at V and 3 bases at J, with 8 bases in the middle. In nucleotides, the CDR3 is TGTGCCAGCAGCCCGGATCTCTACGAGCAGTACTTC. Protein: CASSPDLYEQYF.

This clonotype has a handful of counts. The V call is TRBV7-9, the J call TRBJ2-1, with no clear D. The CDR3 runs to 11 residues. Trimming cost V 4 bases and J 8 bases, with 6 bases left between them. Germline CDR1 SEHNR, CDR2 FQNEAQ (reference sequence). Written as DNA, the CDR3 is TGTGCCAGCAGCTCTGAGGATGAGCAGTTCTTC. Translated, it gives CASSSEDEQFF.

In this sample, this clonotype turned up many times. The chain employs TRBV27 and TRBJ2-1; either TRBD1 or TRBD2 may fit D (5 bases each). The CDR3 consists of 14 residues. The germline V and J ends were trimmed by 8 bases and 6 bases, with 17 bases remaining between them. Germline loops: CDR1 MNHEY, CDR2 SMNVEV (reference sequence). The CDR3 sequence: CASHSGTPGNEQFF. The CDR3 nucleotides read TGTGCCAGCCATTCCGGGACCCCCGGCAATGAGCAGTTCTTC.

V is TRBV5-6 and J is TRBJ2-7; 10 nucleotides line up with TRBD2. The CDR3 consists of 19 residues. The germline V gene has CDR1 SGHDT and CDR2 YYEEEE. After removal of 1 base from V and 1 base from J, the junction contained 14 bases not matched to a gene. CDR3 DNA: TGTGCCAGCAGCTTGAGGGGGAGGCTAGCGGGGGCCTCATCCTACGAGCAGTACTTC. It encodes CASSLRGRLAGASSYEQYF.

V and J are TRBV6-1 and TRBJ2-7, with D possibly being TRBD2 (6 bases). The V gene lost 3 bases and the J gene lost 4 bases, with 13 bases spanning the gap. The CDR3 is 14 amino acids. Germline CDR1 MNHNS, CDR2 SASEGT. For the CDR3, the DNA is TGTGCCAGCAGTGAGGAGGGGCGTCCTTACGAGCAGTACTTC. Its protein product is CASSEEGRPYEQYF.

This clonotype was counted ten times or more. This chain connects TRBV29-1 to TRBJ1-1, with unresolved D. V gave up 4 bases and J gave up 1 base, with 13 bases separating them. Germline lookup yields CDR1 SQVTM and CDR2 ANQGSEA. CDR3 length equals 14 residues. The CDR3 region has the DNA TGCAGCGTTGGGGCGGGAGCCTCGAACACTGAAGCTTTCTTT. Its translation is CSVGAGASNTEAFF.

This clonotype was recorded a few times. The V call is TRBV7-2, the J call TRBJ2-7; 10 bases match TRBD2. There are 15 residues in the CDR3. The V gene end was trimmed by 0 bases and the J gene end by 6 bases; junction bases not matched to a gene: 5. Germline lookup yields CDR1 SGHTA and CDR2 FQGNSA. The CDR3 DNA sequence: TGTGCCAGCAGCTTAGCGGGGAGCGGGAGGGCCGAGCAGTACTTC. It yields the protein CASSLAGSGRAEQYF. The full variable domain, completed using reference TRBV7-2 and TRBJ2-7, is GAGVSQSPSNKVTEKGKDVELRCDPISGHTALYWYRQSLGQGLEFLIYFQGNSAPDKSGLPSDRFSAERTGGSVSTLTIQRTQQEDSAVYLCASSLAGSGRAEQYFGPGTRLTVT.

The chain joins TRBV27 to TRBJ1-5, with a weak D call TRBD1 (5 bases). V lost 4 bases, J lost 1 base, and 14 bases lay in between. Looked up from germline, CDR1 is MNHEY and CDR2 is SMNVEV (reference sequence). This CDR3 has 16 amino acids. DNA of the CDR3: TGTGCCAGCAGTTCACTCCAGGGAGAGAGCAATCAGCCCCAGCATTTT. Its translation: CASSSLQGESNQPQHF.

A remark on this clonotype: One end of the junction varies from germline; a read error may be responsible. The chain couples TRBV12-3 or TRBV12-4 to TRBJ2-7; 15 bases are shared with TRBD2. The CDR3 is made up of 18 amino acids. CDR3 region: CTSSPPARTSGRGYEQYF. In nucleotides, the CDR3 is TGTACCAGCAGTCCCCCCGCCCGGACTAGCGGGAGGGGGTACGAGCAGTACTTC.

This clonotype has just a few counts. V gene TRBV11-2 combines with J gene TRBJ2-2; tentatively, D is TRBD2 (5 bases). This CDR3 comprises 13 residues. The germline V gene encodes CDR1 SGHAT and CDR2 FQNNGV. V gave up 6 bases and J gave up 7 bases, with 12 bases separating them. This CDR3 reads CASRNHGVGELFF. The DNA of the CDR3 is TGTGCCAGCAGAAACCACGGGGTCGGGGAGCTGTTTTTT.

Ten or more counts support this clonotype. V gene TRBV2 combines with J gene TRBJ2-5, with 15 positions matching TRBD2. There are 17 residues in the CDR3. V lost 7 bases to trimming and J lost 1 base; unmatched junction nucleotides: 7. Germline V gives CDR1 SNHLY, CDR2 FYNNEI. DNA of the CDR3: TGTGCCAGCATCGGGACTAGCGGGGGGATATTCCAAGAGACCCAGTACTTC. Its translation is CASIGTSGGIFQETQYF.

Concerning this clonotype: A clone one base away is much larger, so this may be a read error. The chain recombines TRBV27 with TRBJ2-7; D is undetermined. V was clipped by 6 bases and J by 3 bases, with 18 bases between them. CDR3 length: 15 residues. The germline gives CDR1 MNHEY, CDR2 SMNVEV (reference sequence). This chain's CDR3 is CASRPHGSDYYEQYF. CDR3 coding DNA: TGTGCCAGCAGACCACACGGTTCGGATTACTACGAGCAGTACTTC.

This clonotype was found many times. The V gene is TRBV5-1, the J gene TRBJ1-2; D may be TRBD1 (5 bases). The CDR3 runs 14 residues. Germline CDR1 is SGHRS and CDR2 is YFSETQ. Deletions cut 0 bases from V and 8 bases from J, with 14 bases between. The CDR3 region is CASSLDQAGQGYTF. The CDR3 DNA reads TGCGCCAGCAGCTTGGATCAGGCAGGGCAGGGCTACACCTTC.

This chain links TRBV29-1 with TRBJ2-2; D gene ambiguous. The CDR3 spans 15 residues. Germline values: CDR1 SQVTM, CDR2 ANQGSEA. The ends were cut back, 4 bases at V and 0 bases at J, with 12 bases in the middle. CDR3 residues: CSVVSGLSNTGELFF. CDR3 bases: TGCAGCGTTGTTTCTGGTCTGTCGAACACCGGGGAGCTGTTTTTT.

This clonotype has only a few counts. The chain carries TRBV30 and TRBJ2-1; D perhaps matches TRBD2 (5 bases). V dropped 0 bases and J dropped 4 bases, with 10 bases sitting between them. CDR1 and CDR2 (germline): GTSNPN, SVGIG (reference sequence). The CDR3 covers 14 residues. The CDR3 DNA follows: TGTGCCTGGAGTGTACTTAGCGAGTACAATGAGCAGTTCTTC. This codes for CAWSVLSEYNEQFF.

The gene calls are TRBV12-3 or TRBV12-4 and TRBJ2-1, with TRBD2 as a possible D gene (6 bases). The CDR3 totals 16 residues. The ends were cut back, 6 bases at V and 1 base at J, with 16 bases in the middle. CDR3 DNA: TGTGCCAGCAGACCTCATAGCGGAGCTTCCTACAATGAGCAGTTCTTC. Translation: CASRPHSGASYNEQFF.

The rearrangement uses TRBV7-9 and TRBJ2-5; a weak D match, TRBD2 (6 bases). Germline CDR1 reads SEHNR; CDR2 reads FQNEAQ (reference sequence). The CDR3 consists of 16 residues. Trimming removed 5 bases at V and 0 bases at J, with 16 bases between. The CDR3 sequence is CASSPVSGGYQETQYF. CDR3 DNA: TGTGCCAGCAGCCCAGTCTCAGGAGGGTACCAAGAGACCCAGTACTTC.